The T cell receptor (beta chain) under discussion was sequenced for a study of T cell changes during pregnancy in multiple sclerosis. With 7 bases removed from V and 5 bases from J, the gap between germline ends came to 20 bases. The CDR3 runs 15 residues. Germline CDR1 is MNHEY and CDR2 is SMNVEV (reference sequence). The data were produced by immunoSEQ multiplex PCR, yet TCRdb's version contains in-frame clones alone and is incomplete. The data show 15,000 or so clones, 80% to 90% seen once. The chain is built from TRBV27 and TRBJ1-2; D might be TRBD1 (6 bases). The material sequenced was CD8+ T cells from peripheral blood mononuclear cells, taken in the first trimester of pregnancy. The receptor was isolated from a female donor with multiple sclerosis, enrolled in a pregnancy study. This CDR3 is CASTPDRGGGYGYTF. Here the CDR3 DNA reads TGTGCCAGCACCCCAGATAGGGGGGGTGGTTATGGCTACACCTTC.